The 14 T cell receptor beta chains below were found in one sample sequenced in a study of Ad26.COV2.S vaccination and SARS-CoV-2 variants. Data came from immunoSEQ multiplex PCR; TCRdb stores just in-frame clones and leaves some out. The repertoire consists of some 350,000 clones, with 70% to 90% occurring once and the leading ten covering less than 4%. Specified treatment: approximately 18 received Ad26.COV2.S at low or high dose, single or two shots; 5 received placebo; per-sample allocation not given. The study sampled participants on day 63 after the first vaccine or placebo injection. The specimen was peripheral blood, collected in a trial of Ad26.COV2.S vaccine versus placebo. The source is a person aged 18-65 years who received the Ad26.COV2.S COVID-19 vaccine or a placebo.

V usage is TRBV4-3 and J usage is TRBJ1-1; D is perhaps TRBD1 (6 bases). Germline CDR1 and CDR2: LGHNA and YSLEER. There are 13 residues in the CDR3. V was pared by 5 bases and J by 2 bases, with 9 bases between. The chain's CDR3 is CASSYRENTEAFF. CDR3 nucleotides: TGCGCCAGCAGCTACAGGGAAAACACTGAAGCTTTCTTT.

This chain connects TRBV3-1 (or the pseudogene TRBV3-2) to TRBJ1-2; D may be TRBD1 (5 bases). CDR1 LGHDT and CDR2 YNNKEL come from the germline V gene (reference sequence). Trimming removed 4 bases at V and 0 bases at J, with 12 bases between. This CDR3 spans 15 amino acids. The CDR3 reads CASSPWGEPNYGYTF. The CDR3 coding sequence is TGTGCCAGCAGCCCATGGGGGGAGCCTAACTATGGCTACACCTTC.

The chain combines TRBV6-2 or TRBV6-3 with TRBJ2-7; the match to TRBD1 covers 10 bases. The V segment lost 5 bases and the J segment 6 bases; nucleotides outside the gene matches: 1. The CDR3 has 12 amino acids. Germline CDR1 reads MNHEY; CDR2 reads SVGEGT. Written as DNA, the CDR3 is TGTGCCAGCAGTAGGGACAGGGGCGAGCAGTACTTC. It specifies CASSRDRGEQYF.

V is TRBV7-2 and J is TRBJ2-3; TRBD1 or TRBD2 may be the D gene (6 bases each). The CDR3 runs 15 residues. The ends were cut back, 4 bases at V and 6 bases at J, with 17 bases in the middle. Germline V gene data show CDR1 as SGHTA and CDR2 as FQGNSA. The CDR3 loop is CASSWRGEALDTQYF. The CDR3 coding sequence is TGTGCCAGCAGCTGGAGGGGGGAGGCGTTGGATACGCAGTATTTT.

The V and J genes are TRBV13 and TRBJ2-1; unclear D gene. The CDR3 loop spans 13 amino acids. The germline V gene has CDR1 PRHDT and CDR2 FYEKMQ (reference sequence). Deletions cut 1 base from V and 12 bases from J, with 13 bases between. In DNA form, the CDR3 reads TGTGCCAGCAGCTTAGAGTCCGGCGACGGGCAGTTCTTC. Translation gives CASSLESGDGQFF.

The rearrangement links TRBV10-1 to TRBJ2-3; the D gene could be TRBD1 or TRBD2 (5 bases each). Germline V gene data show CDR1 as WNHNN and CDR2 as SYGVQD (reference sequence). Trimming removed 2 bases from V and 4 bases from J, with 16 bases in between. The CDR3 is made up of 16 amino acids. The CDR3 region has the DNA TGCGCCAGCAGTGAGGGGACCGACCCGATGGCAGATACGCAGTATTTT. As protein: CASSEGTDPMADTQYF.

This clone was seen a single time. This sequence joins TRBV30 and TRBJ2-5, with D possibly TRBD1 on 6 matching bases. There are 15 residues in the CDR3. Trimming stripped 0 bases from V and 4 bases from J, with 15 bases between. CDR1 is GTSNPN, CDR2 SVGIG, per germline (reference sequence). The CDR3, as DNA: TGTGCCTGGAGTGTACTAGGACCCAGGGGAGAGACCCAGTACTTC. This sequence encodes CAWSVLGPRGETQYF.

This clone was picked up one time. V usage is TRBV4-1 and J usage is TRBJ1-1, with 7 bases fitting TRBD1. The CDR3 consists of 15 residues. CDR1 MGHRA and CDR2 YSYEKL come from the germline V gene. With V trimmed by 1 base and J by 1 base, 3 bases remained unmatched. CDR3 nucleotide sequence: TGCGCCAGCAGCCAAGGGGACAGAAGGAACACTGAAGCTTTCTTT. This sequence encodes CASSQGDRRNTEAFF.

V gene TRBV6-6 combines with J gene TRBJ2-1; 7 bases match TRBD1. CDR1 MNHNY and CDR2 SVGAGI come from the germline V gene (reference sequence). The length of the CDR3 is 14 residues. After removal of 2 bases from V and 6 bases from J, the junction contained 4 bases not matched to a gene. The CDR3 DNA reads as TGTGCCAGCAGTTACGTGGGACAGATCAATGAGCAGTTCTTC. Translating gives CASSYVGQINEQFF.

The CDR3 loop is CASTDGPGQGTYEQYF. The CDR3 nucleotides read TGTGCCAGTACCGATGGACCGGGACAGGGGACCTACGAGCAGTACTTC. The J gene is TRBJ2-7, the V gene TRBV19, with 10 bases identical to TRBD1. The CDR3 length is 16 residues. The V and J ends lost 7 bases and 2 bases, in that order; junction bases with no gene match: 11. CDR1 is LNHDA, CDR2 SQIVND, per germline (reference sequence).

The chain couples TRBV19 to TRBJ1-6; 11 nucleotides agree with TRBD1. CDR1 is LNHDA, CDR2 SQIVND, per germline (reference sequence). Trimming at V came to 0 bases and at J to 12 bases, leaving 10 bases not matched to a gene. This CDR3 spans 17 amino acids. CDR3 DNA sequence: TGTGCCAGTAGTATAGACGGACAGGGGGCGGCAGGCGTACCCCTCCACTTT. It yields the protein CASSIDGQGAAGVPLHF.

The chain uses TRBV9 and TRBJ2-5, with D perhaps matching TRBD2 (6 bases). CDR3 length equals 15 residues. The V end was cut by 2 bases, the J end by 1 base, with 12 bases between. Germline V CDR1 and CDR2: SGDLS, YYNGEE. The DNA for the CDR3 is TGTGCCAGCAGCGTGAGGGGACTGCCCCAAGAGACCCAGTACTTC. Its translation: CASSVRGLPQETQYF.

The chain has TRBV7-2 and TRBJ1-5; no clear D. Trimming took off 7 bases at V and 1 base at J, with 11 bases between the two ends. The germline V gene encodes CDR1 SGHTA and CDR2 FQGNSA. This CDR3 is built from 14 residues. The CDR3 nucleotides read TGTGCCAGCACCTCGACTGGGAGCAATCAGCCCCAGCATTTT. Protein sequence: CASTSTGSNQPQHF.

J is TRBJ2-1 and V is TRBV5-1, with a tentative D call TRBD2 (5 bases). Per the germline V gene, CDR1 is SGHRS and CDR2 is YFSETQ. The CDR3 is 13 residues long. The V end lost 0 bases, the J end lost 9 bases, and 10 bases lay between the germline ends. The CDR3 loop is CASSLGSSREQFF. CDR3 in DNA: TGCGCCAGCAGCTTGGGATCTAGCCGTGAGCAGTTCTTC. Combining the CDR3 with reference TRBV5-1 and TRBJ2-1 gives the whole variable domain KAGVTQTPRYLIKTRGQQVTLSCSPISGHRSVSWYQQTPGQGLQFLFEYFSETQRNKGNFPGRFSGRQFSNSRSEMNVSTLELGDSALYLCASSLGSSREQFFGPGTRLTVL.